Listed below are T cell receptor beta chains from one sample, sequenced in a study of blood T cell repertoires in COVID-19. The protocol was immunoSEQ multiplex PCR, while the TCRdb copy is restricted to in-frame clones and leaves out a portion. Found here are 50,000 or so clones, roughly 87% of them singletons; the top ten hold 5.5% to 7.5%. Input material: peripheral blood. The receptors were sampled from a man aged 50 or older with active COVID-19. CDR3s include the opening cysteine and the closing phenylalanine or tryptophan. The order of the fields is V gene, CDR3 length, clone size, J gene, D gene, CDR3 protein, CDR3 DNA. The D gene is left open where the match is weak. Clone sizes are given selectively: once, few, many, or a class where the clone is expanded.

>TRBV5-1|15|NA|TRBJ1-1|NA
CASSSETGSYTEAFF
TGCGCCAGCAGCTCCGAGACAGGTTCCTACACTGAAGCTTTCTTT
>TRBV20-1|14|once|TRBJ2-5|NA
CSASPRGYSRTQYF
TGCAGTGCTAGTCCACGGGGGTATAGCAGGACCCAGTACTTC
>TRBV5-1|13|NA|TRBJ1-6|NA
CASSNPGDSPLHF
TGCGCCAGCAGCAACCCCGGAGATTCACCCCTCCACTTT
>TRBV10-3|14|NA|TRBJ2-1|NA
CAISDYTNYNEQFF
TGTGCCATCTCGGACTACACGAACTACAATGAGCAGTTCTTC
>TRBV23-1|16|NA|TRBJ2-7|TRBD1
CASSQSAGQGPHEQYF
TGCGCCAGCAGTCAATCGGCGGGACAGGGGCCCCACGAGCAGTACTTC
>TRBV7-6|17|NA|TRBJ2-3|TRBD2
CASSSSGLAGSTDTQYF
TGTGCCAGCAGCTCCTCCGGACTAGCGGGCAGCACAGATACGCAGTATTTT
>TRBV6-5|15|NA|TRBJ2-1|TRBD2
CASSSLAGVYNEQFF
TGTGCCAGCAGTTCACTAGCGGGGGTCTACAATGAGCAGTTCTTC
>TRBV10-3|14|NA|TRBJ2-4|TRBD2
CAISESTGGNIQYF
TGTGCCATCAGTGAGTCTACGGGGGGGAACATTCAGTACTTC
>TRBV7-6|17|NA|TRBJ2-4|NA
CASSLGQGFGAKNIQYF
TGTGCCAGCAGCCTGGGCCAGGGGTTTGGGGCCAAAAACATTCAGTACTTC
>TRBV30|13|NA|TRBJ1-4|NA
CAWSSGINLVLFF
TGTGCCTGGTCTAGCGGGATCAACCTAGTTCTGTTTTTT
>TRBV11-2|15|NA|TRBJ2-1|TRBD2
CASSFGTSSYNEQFF
TGTGCCAGCAGCTTCGGGACTAGCTCCTACAATGAGCAGTTCTTC
>TRBV29-1|12|NA|TRBJ1-1|NA
CSVLTENTEAFF
TGCAGCGTTTTGACAGAGAACACTGAAGCTTTCTTT
>TRBV6-1|18|NA|TRBJ2-5|TRBD2
CASSEARGLAGSTETQYF
TGTGCCAGCAGTGAAGCGCGCGGGCTAGCGGGAAGCACAGAGACCCAGTACTTC
>TRBV20-1|14|NA|TRBJ2-5|TRBD2
CSASPGGMGETQYF
TGCAGTGCTAGTCCGGGAGGGATGGGAGAGACCCAGTACTTC
>TRBV30|13|few|TRBJ1-5|TRBD1
CAWTKQGNQPQHF
TGTGCCTGGACCAAACAGGGGAATCAGCCCCAGCATTTT
>TRBV10-1|13|NA|TRBJ1-5|TRBD1
CASSGTGEQPQHF
TGCGCCAGCAGTGGGACAGGGGAGCAGCCCCAGCATTTT